This T cell receptor beta chain is from a study of Ad26.COV2.S vaccination and SARS-CoV-2 variants. Turning to the study itself: Once or twice, 56 days apart, Ad26.COV2.S was delivered intramuscularly.

Indicated treatment: roughly 19 received Ad26.COV2.S at low or high dose, single or two shots; 5 received placebo; per-sample allocation not given. Sampling took place 63 days after the first vaccine or placebo injection. Findings of the study overall: Total T cell responses were possibly underestimated by TCR breadth and depth analyses. Vaccine and placebo recipients had comparable breadth of non-spike TCRs. Vaccinees displayed broader spike-specific TCR repertoires than placebo recipients.

Sequenced by immunoSEQ multiplex PCR; TCRdb stores in-frame clones only, minus some. The sample has around 450,000 clones, about nine tenths seen once. On this clone: Its cognate antigen is unknown.

This specimen consisted of peripheral blood, obtained in a trial of Ad26.COV2.S vaccine versus placebo. The origin of this receptor is a person aged 18-60 years who received the Ad26.COV2.S COVID-19 vaccine or a placebo.

The CDR3 loop is CSVGGLADFSYNEQFF. CDR3 coding DNA: TGCAGCGTGGGGGGACTAGCGGACTTCTCCTACAATGAGCAGTTCTTC. The V and J genes are TRBV29-1 and TRBJ2-1, with 11 bases fitting TRBD2. The CDR3 spans 16 residues. CDR1 and CDR2 from the germline V gene are SQVTM and ANQGSEA. Germline trimming cut 6 bases from V and 0 bases from J; bases unmatched to any gene: 7.